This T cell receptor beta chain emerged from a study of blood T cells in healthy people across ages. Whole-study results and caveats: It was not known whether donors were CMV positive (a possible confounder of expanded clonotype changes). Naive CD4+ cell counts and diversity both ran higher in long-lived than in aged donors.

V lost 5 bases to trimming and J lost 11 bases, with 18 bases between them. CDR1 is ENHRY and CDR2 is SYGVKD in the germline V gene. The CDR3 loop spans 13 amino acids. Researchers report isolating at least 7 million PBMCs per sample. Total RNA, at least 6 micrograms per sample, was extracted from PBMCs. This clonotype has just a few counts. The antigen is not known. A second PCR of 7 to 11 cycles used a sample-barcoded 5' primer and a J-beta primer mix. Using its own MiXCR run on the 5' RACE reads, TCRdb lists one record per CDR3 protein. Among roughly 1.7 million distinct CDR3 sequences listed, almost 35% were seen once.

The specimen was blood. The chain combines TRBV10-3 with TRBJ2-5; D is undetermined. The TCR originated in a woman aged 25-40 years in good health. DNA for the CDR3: TGTGCCATCAGTCCGCGTCCCTCTAACGGGCAGTACTTC. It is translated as CAISPRPSNGQYF.